This TCR beta chain originates from a study of HIV-infected children after antiretroviral therapy interruption. Study context: EBV and CMV exposure was recorded in most children.

Treatment denoted: PENTA 11 planned treatment interruption arm or continuous ART arm. Germline CDR1 is LNHDA and CDR2 is SQIVND (reference sequence). The CDR3 is 15 amino acids. V shed 2 bases and J shed 0 bases, with 9 bases lying between them. This clonotype came up a few times. Unique molecular identifiers were included in an RNA-based 3' RACE TCR library. TCRdb redid the calling of the 3' RACE reads with MiXCR, one entry per CDR3 protein. The data show tens of thousands of distinct CDR3 sequences, 4.3% seen once. This clonotype was obtained from a pool of human donors with HIV. The input for sequencing was CD45RA+ CD4+ T cells from PBMCs, pooled from several time points, taken from a donor given antiretroviral therapy, either interrupted or continuous. Subset here: naive CD4+ CD45RA+ CD45RO- T cells. The gene calls are TRBV19 and TRBJ2-3; a weak D match, TRBD2 (5 bases). CDR3 in amino acids: CASSIRGFSTDTQYF. In DNA form, the CDR3 reads TGTGCCAGTAGTATAAGAGGGTTTAGCACAGATACGCAGTATTTT.